The 10 T cell receptor beta chains below come from one sample, sequenced in a study of PD-1 blockade in mismatch repair-deficient tumors (dated by TCRdb to between 2016 and 2019). The library came from the immunoSEQ multiplex PCR assay. TCRdb retrieved this table from immuneACCESS and kept in-frame rearrangements only. Not all clones are present; in checked studies, unresolved V genes account for under half, and no reason is known for the remainder. Across this sample there are under 75,000 clones, with approximately 90% seen only once. Approximately 15% of the sample is held by the ten biggest clonotypes. The specimen was peripheral blood, collected 52 weeks after starting pembrolizumab. The receptors derive from an adult with mismatch repair-deficient cancer.

The CDR3 region has the DNA TGCGCCAGCAGCTTGGCCAACAGAAACACTGAAGCTTTCTTT. It specifies CASSLANRNTEAFF. The J gene is TRBJ1-1, the V gene TRBV5-1; D is ambiguous. The CDR3 contains 14 residues. The germline V and J ends were trimmed by 0 bases and 2 bases, with 8 bases remaining between them. In germline, CDR1 is SGHRS, CDR2 YFSETQ.

The genes are TRBV6-6 and TRBJ1-2, with 10 bases matching TRBD1. V lost 8 bases to trimming and J lost 7 bases; unmatched junction nucleotides: 7. CDR1 and CDR2 from the germline V gene are MNHNY and SVGAGI (reference sequence). The CDR3 loop spans 13 amino acids. CDR3 protein: CASAETGGSGYTF. The CDR3 nucleotides read TGTGCCAGCGCCGAGACAGGGGGCTCTGGCTACACCTTC.

This chain links TRBV7-8 with TRBJ2-1, with D perhaps matching TRBD2 (6 bases). This CDR3 spans 15 amino acids. The germline V and J ends were trimmed by 5 bases and 6 bases, with 17 bases remaining between them. CDR1 and CDR2 (germline): SGHVS, FQNEAQ. CDR3 DNA sequence: TGTGCCAGCAGCACGGAGGGCCCTCGTGGCAATGAGCAGTTCTTC. This translates into CASSTEGPRGNEQFF.

This clone was recorded once. V and J are TRBV19 and TRBJ2-7; D uncertain. Germline V lookup: CDR1 LNHDA, CDR2 SQIVND (reference sequence). Trimming stripped 1 base from V and 3 bases from J, with 10 bases between. The CDR3 consists of 14 residues. The CDR3 region is CASSIGARSYEQYF. The CDR3 DNA sequence: TGTGCCAGTAGTATAGGAGCTAGGAGCTACGAGCAGTACTTC.

The V and J genes are TRBV11-2 and TRBJ2-7, with D unresolved. Per germline, CDR1 SGHAT and CDR2 FQNNGV. Between the trimmed V and J ends, which lost 2 bases and 2 bases, there was a span of 7 bases. The CDR3 runs 13 residues. CDR3 nucleotides: TGTGCCAGCAGCTTATCCCGACCCTACGAGCAGTACTTC. Residues: CASSLSRPYEQYF.

The chain joins TRBV4-1 to TRBJ1-3, with D possibly matching TRBD1 (5 bases). Trimming pared 3 bases from V and 2 bases from J, leaving 8 bases between. Germline CDR1 MGHRA, CDR2 YSYEKL. This CDR3 has 14 amino acids. As DNA, the CDR3 is TGCGCCAGCAGCCAGGGGACTCCTGGAAACACCATATATTTT. Protein: CASSQGTPGNTIYF.

The chain links TRBV30 to TRBJ1-4; unclear D gene. This CDR3 contains 14 residues. Germline V gene lookup returns CDR1 GTSNPN and CDR2 SVGIG (reference sequence). Trimming stripped 5 bases from V and 8 bases from J, with 18 bases between. The CDR3 sequence: CAWSRPGMSEKLFF. In DNA, the CDR3 is TGTGCCTGGTCTAGGCCGGGGATGAGCGAAAAACTGTTTTTT.

The chain employs TRBV5-1 and TRBJ1-5; no clear D. This CDR3 has 13 amino acids. From germline, CDR1 is SGHRS and CDR2 YFSETQ. Trimming shortened V by 2 bases and J by 6 bases, and 9 bases separated the two germline ends. This CDR3 is CASSLSPSQPQHF. CDR3 DNA: TGCGCCAGCAGCTTAAGTCCTAGTCAGCCCCAGCATTTT.

This clone was picked up one time. The chain has TRBV4-3 and TRBJ2-2, with TRBD2 as a possible D gene (6 bases). V dropped 4 bases and J dropped 6 bases, with 9 bases sitting between them. The CDR3 runs 13 residues. Germline V gives CDR1 LGHNA, CDR2 YSLEER. The DNA of the CDR3 is TGCGCCAGCAGCCGGAGGGCCGCCGGGGAGCTGTTTTTT. Residues: CASSRRAAGELFF.

In the case of this clone: The same CDR3 can be traced to other DNA sequences in this sample. The gene calls are TRBV27 and TRBJ2-1, with D perhaps matching TRBD1 or TRBD2 (5 bases each). Trimming removed 3 bases at V and 7 bases at J, with 13 bases between. The germline V gene has CDR1 MNHEY and CDR2 SMNVEV (reference sequence). The CDR3 spans 14 residues. In DNA form, the CDR3 reads TGTGCCAGCAGTTTGGGGACCCGCGGGAATGAGCAGTTCTTC. Protein product: CASSLGTRGNEQFF.